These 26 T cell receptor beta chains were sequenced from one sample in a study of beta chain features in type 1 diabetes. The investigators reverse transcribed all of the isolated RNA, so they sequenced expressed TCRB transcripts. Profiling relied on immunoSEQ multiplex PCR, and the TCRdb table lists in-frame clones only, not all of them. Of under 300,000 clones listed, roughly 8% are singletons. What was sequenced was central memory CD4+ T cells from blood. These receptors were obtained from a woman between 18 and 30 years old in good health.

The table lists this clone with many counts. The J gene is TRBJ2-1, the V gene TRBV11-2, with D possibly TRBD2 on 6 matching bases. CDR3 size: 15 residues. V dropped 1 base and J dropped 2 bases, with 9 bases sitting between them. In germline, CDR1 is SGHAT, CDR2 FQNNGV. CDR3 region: CASSLAGVPYNEQFF. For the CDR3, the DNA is TGTGCCAGCAGCTTAGCGGGAGTCCCCTACAATGAGCAGTTCTTC.

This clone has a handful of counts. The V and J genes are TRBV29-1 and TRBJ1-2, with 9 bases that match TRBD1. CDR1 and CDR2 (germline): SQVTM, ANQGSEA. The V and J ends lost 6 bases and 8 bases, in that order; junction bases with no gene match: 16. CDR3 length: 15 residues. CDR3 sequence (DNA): TGCAGCGTGTTGTGGAGGGGACAGGGAGGTCGCGGCTACACCTTC. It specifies CSVLWRGQGGRGYTF.

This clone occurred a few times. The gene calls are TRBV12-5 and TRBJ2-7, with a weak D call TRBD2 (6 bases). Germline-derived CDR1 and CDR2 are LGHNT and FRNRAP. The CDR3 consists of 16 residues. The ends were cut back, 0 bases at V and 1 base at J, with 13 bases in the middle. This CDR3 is CASGLVLGRESYEQYF. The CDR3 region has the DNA TGTGCTAGTGGTTTGGTACTTGGACGGGAGTCCTACGAGCAGTACTTC.

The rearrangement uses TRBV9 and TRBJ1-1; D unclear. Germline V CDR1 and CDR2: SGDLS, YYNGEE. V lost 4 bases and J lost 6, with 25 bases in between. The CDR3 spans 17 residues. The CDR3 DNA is TGTGCCAGCAGCCAAGTTGAGCAAAACTTCAGGAAATCTGAAGCTTTCTTT. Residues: CASSQVEQNFRKSEAFF.

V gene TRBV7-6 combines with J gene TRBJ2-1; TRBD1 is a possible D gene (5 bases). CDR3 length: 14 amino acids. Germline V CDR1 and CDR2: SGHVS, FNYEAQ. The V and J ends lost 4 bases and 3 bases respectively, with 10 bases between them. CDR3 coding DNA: TGTGCCAGCAGCTCCCTGGGGCTCTACAATGAGCAGTTCTTC. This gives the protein CASSSLGLYNEQFF.

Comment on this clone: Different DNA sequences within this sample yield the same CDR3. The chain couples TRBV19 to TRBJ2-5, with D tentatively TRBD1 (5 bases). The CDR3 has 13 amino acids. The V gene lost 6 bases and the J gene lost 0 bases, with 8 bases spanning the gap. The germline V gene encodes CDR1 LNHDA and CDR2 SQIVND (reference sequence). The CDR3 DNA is TGTGCCAGTAGCCCAGGGTACCAAGAGACCCAGTACTTC. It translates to CASSPGYQETQYF. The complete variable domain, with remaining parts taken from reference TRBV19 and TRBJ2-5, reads DGGITQSPKYLFRKEGQNVTLSCEQNLNHDAMYWYRQDPGQGLRLIYYSQIVNDFQKGDIAEGYSVSREKKESFPLTVTSAQKNPTAFYLCASSPGYQETQYFGPGTRLLVL.

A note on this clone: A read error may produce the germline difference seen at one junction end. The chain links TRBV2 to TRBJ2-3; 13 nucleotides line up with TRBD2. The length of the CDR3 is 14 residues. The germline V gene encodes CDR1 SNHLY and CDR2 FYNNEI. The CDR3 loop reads CTSGTSGNADTQYF. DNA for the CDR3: TGTACCAGCGGGACTAGCGGGAATGCAGATACGCAGTATTTT.

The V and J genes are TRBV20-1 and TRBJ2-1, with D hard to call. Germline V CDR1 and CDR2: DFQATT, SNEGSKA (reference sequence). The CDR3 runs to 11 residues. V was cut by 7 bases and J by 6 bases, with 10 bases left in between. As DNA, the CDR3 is TGCAGTGGCTCCGGGCTCAATGAGCAGTTCTTC. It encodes CSGSGLNEQFF.

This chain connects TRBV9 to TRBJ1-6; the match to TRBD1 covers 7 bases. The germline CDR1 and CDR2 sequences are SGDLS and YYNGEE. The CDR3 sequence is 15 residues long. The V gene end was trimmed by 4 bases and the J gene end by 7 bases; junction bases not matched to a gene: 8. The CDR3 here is CASSPTTGANSPLHF. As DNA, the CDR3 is TGTGCCAGCAGCCCCACAACAGGGGCAAATTCACCCCTCCACTTT.

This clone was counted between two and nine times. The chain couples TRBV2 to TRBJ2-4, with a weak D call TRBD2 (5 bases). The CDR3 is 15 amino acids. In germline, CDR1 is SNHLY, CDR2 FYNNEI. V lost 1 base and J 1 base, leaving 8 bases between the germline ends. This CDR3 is CASSEDRGAKNIQYF. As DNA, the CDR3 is TGTGCCAGCAGTGAAGACCGAGGGGCCAAAAACATTCAGTACTTC. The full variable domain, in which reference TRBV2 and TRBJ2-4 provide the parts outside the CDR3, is EPEVTQTPSHQVTQMGQEVILRCVPISNHLYFYWYRQILGQKVEFLVSFYNNEISEKSEIFDDQFSVERPDGSNFTLKIRSTKLEDSAMYFCASSEDRGAKNIQYFGAGTRLSVL.

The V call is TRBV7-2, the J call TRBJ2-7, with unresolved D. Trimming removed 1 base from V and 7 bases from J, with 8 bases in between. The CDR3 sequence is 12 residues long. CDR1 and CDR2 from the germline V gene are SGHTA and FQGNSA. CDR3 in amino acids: CASSLVGVEQYV. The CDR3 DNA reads TGTGCCAGCAGCTTAGTAGGTGTGGAGCAGTACGTC.

Here the CDR3 DNA reads TGCGCCAGCAGCTTGGCCCTTTCAGGTAAGCTCGAAGAAGCTTTCTTT. Translating gives CASSLALSGKLEEAFF. The chain carries TRBV5-1 and TRBJ1-1; D is unclear. The V and J ends lost 0 bases and 8 bases respectively, with 20 bases between them. The germline V gene encodes CDR1 SGHRS and CDR2 YFSETQ. This CDR3 region has 16 residues.

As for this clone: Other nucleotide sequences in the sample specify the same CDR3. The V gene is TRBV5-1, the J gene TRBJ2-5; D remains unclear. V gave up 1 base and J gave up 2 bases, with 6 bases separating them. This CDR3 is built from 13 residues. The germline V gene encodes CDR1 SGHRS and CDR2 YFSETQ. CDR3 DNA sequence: TGCGCCAGCAGCTTGCTACAGCAAGAGACCCAGTACTTC. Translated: CASSLLQQETQYF.

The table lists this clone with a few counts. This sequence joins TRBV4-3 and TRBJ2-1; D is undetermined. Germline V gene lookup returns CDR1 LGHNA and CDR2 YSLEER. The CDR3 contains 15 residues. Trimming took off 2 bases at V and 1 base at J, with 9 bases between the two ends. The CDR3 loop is CASSQSPGSYNEQFF. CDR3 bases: TGCGCCAGCAGCCAAAGCCCAGGTTCCTACAATGAGCAGTTCTTC.

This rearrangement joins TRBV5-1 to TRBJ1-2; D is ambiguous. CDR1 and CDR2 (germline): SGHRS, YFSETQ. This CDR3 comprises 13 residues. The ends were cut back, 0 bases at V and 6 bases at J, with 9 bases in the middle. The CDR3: CASSLARRDGYTF. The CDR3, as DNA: TGCGCCAGCAGCTTGGCCCGTAGGGATGGCTACACCTTC. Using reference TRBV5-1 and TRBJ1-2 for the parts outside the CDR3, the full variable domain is KAGVTQTPRYLIKTRGQQVTLSCSPISGHRSVSWYQQTPGQGLQFLFEYFSETQRNKGNFPGRFSGRQFSNSRSEMNVSTLELGDSALYLCASSLARRDGYTFGSGTRLTVV.

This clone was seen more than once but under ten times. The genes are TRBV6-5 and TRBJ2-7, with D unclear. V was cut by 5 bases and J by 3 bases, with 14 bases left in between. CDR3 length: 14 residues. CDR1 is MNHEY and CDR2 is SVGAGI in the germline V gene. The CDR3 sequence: CASSPRAESYEQYF. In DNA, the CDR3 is TGTGCCAGCAGTCCGCGTGCGGAGAGCTACGAGCAGTACTTC.

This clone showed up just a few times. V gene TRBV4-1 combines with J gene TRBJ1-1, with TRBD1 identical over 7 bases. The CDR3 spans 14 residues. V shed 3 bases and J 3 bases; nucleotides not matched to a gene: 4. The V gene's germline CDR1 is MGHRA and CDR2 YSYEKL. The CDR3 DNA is TGCGCCAGCAGCCACAGGACAGGCGACACTGAAGCTTTCTTT. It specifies CASSHRTGDTEAFF.

The CDR3 bases are TGTGCCAGCAGCATAAGTGGATCCTCTGGGGCCAACGTCCTGACTTTC. Protein: CASSISGSSGANVLTF. V is TRBV4-2 and J is TRBJ2-6; D gene uncertain. V dropped 5 bases and J dropped 0 bases, with 11 bases sitting between them. The CDR3 covers 16 residues. Germline assignment: CDR1 LGHNA and CDR2 YNFKEQ.

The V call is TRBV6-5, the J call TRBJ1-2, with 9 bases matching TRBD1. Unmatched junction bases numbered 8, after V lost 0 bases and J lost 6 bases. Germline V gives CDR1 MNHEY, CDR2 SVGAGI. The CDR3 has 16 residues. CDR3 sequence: CASSYSSGTGNDGYTF. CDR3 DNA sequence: TGTGCCAGCAGTTACTCGAGCGGGACAGGGAACGATGGCTACACCTTC.

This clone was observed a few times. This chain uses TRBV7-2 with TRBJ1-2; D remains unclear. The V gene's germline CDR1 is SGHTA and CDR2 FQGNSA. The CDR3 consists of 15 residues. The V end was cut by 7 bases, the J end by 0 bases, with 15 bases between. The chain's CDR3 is CASIQLRPTNYGYTF. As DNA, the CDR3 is TGTGCCAGCATACAACTCAGGCCTACTAACTATGGCTACACCTTC.

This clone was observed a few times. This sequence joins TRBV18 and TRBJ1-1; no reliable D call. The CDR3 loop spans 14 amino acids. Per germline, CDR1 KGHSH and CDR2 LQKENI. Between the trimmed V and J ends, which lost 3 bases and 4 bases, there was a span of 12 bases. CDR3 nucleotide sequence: TGTGCCAGCTCACCCCCCAGTCGGAGCACTGAAGCTTTCTTT. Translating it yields CASSPPSRSTEAFF.

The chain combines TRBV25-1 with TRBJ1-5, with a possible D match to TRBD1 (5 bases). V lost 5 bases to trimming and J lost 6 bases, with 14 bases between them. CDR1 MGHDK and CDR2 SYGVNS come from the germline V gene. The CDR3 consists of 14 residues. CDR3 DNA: TGTGCCAGCAGTCCCTTCCTCCAGGGTCAGCCCCAGCATTTT. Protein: CASSPFLQGQPQHF.

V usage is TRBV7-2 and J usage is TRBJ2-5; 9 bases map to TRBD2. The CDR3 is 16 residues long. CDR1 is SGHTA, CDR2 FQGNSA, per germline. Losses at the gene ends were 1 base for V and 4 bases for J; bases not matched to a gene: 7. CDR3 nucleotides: TGTGCCAGCAGCTTAGGTGGTAGCGGGGGACTAGAGACCCAGTACTTC. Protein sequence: CASSLGGSGGLETQYF.

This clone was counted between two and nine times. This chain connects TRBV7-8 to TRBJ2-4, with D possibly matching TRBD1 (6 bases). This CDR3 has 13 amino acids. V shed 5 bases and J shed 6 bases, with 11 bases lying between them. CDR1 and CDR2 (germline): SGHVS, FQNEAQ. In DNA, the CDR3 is TGTGCCAGCAGCAGAATCAGGGGAAACATTCAGTACTTC. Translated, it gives CASSRIRGNIQYF.

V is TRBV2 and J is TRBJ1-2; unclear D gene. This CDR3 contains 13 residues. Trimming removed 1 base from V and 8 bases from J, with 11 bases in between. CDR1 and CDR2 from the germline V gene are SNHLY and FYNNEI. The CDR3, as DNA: TGTGCCAGCAGTGAAGGGGAAGGGTTAGGCTACACCTTC. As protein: CASSEGEGLGYTF.

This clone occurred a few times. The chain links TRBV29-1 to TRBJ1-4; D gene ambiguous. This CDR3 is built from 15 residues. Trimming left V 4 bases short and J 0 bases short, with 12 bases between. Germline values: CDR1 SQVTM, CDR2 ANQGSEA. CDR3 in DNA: TGCAGCGTTGCGGTGGACCCAGCAACTAATGAAAAACTGTTTTTT. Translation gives CSVAVDPATNEKLFF.